This T cell receptor (beta chain) emerged from a study of early T cells in non-severe SARS-CoV-2 infection. J gave up 5 bases and V 2 bases, and 5 bases lay outside the gene matches. CDR3 length equals 16 residues. Germline V lookup: CDR1 MNHEY, CDR2 SMNVEV (reference sequence). TCRdb re-called the 5' RACE reads with MiXCR, one entry per CDR3 protein. The sample consists of about 76,000 distinct CDR3 sequences, about a sixth of them appearing once. The V gene is TRBV27, the J gene TRBJ2-7, with 14 bases matching TRBD2. The sequence derives from an adult who was a healthcare worker with PCR-confirmed SARS-CoV-2 infection or an uninfected control (not recorded which). Sequenced sample: whole blood. The CDR3 loop is CASSLQPGLAGDEQYF. CDR3 nucleotide sequence: TGTGCCAGCAGTTTACAACCGGGACTAGCGGGAGACGAGCAGTACTTC.